A selection of T cell receptor beta chains follows, all from one sample in a study of T-cell reconstitution after alpha-beta-depleted transplantation in children. TCRdb used MiXCR to reprocess the PCR reads, holding one entry per CDR3 protein. Altogether around 490,000 distinct CDR3 sequences are present, 10% to 12% being singletons, with the ten largest covering approximately 14%. Specimen: PBMCs, mostly from graft donor cells, collected 180 days after TCRalphabeta/CD19-depleted stem cell transplant. Every receptor here comes from a female patient aged 2 to 10 who had a stem cell transplant for aplastic anemia, so the T cells may come from the graft donor. The CDR3 runs from the conserved cysteine through the conserved F or W. Each record gives: V gene, J gene, CDR3 protein.

TRBV10-3,TRBJ2-7,CAISEGYSTGRLWEQYF
TRBV4-1,TRBJ2-1,CASREAWGYNEQFF
TRBV14,TRBJ1-2,CASSQTYRGRNGYTF
TRBV5-1,TRBJ2-7,CASRVMRSPYEQYF
TRBV11-2,TRBJ2-6,CASSLRGAGLFFSGANVLTF
TRBV5-1,TRBJ2-7,CASSLAGGNGPYYEQYF
TRBV7-9,TRBJ2-2,CASSLVTGEPGELFF
TRBV28,TRBJ2-3,CASSSGTSGSMGTTDTQYF
TRBV11-2,TRBJ2-7,CASSLERPLDEQYF
TRBV4-3,TRBJ2-4,CASSQDGGGRINF
TRBV20-1,TRBJ2-3,CSARTYTGQPLTDTQYF
TRBV7-9,TRBJ1-1,CASSPLPRGNTEAFF
TRBV7-2,TRBJ2-1,CASSLVASRGEQFF
TRBV20-1,TRBJ2-7,CSPVPGAEQYF
TRBV18,TRBJ2-7,CASSPPGQDTYEQYF
TRBV11-3,TRBJ1-2,CASSPWSGVGYTF
TRBV7-9,TRBJ1-5,CASSLDPSGGGNQPQHF
TRBV29-1,TRBJ2-5,CSIQGYQETQYF
TRBV20-1,TRBJ2-7,CSARDNGGGRNEQYF
TRBV6-2/TRBV6-3,TRBJ2-1,CASSWAKVGDEQFF
TRBV10-3,TRBJ2-4,CAISRDPSGGKNIQYF
TRBV10-3,TRBJ1-5,CAISDLSGNQPQHF
TRBV3-1,TRBJ1-3,CASSQERSWGFENTIYF
TRBV12-3/TRBV12-4,TRBJ2-2,CASSPSGRGELFF
TRBV28,TRBJ2-2,CASSGGGLASTGELFF
TRBV20-1,TRBJ2-1,CSARRNPGNEQFF
TRBV28,TRBJ2-1,CASSFTGLHSASFYNEQFF
TRBV5-1,TRBJ2-2,CASSDPTSGLTGELFF
TRBV7-2,TRBJ1-4,CASRTGAGVDEKLFF
TRBV27,TRBJ2-7,CASSLFWGFHEQYF
TRBV18,TRBJ2-1,CASSPRSPGPYNEQFF
TRBV5-1,TRBJ2-1,CASSLGLYRGHNEQFF
TRBV19,TRBJ2-3,CASSMLGGSDTDTQYF
TRBV28,TRBJ1-2,CASSLSGGNYGYTF
TRBV24-1,TRBJ2-7,CATSEGGKGAINEQYF
TRBV5-6,TRBJ2-4,CASSLGQGDLGKNIQYF
TRBV5-1,TRBJ1-1,CASSLDSLARTEAFF
TRBV27,TRBJ1-5,CASSLFPDQPQHF
TRBV12-3/TRBV12-4,TRBJ2-2,CASSHPGPLTGELFF
TRBV11-2,TRBJ2-1,CASSFPGTSGRATYNEQFF
TRBV5-6,TRBJ1-4,CASSRDRGRRINLNEKLFF
TRBV7-9,TRBJ1-5,CASSLGGREGQPQHF
TRBV4-2,TRBJ2-5,CASSQVWARGETQYF
TRBV12-3/TRBV12-4,TRBJ2-7,CASRPGTGTYEQYF
TRBV12-3/TRBV12-4,TRBJ2-1,CASSSGLAGLGEQFF
TRBV10-3,TRBJ1-1,CAISEQGITEAFF
TRBV11-2,TRBJ2-1,CASKAVSGGGTREQFF
TRBV7-7,TRBJ2-5,CASSLDRQETQYF
TRBV28,TRBJ1-1,CASSFFGGLDTEAFF
TRBV5-1,TRBJ1-1,CASSLVWAIYTEAFF
TRBV7-9,TRBJ2-2,CASSLAGPLNTGELFF
TRBV5-5,TRBJ2-3,CATIGSWTDTQYF
TRBV30,TRBJ2-1,CAWSTLAPYNEQFF
TRBV29-1,TRBJ2-3,CSVEGGRGTGTGLTDTQYF
TRBV5-4,TRBJ2-2,CASSTGQDGPTGELFF
TRBV27,TRBJ2-3,CASSYAGSIRDTQYF